This T cell receptor beta chain was sequenced during a study of spatial heterogeneity in lung cancer. In the study overall: Unique TCR and UMI combinations averaged more than ten appearances each in raw reads.

This clonotype appeared many times. Trimming pared 1 base from V and 0 bases from J, leaving 9 bases between. The CDR3 length is 16 residues. Germline V gives CDR1 WSHSY, CDR2 SAAADI. Time point noted: sample taken at primary tumor resection. The authors sequenced whole RNA from tumor, nontumor lung or frozen PBMC without sorting. TCRdb itself ran the 5' RACE reads through MiXCR, one entry per CDR3 protein. The sample holds 4,200 or so distinct CDR3 sequences, less than 10% seen once. V usage is TRBV10-2 and J usage is TRBJ2-2; a weak D match, TRBD2 (5 bases). The material sequenced was PBMCs, taken at surgery. This sequence originates from a male donor with early-stage non-small cell lung cancer. The CDR3 here is CASSELWGANTGELFF. The CDR3 DNA reads as TGCGCCAGCAGTGAGTTGTGGGGAGCGAACACCGGGGAGCTGTTTTTT.